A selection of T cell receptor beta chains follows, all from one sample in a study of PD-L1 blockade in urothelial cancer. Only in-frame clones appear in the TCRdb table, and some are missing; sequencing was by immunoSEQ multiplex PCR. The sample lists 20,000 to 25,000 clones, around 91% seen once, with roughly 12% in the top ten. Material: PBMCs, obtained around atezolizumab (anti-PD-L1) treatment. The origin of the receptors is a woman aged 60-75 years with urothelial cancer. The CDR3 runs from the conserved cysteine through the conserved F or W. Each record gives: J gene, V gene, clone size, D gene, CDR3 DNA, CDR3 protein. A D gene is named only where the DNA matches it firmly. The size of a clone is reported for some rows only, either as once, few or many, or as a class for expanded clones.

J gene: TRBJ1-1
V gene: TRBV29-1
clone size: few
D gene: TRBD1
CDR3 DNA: TGCAGCGCCACGGACAGGGTGAACACTGAAGCTTTCTTT
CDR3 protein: CSATDRVNTEAFF

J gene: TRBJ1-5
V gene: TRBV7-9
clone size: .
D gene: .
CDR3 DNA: TGTGCCAGCAGCCTTAGCAATCAGCCCCAGCATTTT
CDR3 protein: CASSLSNQPQHF

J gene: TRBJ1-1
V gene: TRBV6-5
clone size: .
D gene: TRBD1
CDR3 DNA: TGTGCCAGCAGTTACGGGACAGGGGCGGGAGCTTTCTTT
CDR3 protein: CASSYGTGAGAFF

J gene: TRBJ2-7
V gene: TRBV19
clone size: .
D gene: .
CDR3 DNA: TGTGCCAGTAGTATAAACAGCAGATTCTACGAGCAGTACTTC
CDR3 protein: CASSINSRFYEQYF

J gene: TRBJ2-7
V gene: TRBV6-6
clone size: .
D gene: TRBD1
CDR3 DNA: TGTGCCAGCAGTTCGGGACAGGTTTTCTCCTACGAGCAGTACTTC
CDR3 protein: CASSSGQVFSYEQYF

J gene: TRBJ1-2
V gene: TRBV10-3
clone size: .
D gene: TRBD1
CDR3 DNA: TGTGCCATCTGGGGGGACAGCAACTATGGCTACACCTTC
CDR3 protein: CAIWGDSNYGYTF

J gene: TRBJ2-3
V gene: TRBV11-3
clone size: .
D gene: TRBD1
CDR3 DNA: TGTGCCAGCAGCGTGGGACAGAGCTTCTCAGATACGCAGTATTTT
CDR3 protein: CASSVGQSFSDTQYF

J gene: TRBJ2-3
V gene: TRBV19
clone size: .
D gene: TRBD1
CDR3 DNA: TGTGCCAGTGGGCAGGGGGCTTACACAGATACGCAGTATTTT
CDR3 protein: CASGQGAYTDTQYF

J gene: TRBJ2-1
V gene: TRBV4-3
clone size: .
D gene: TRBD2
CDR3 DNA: TGCGCCAGCAGCCAAGATATTCAGGGAGGGCCTACAAGCTCCTACAATGAGCAGTTCTTC
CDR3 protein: CASSQDIQGGPTSSYNEQFF

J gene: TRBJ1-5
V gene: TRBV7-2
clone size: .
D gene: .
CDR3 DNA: TGTGCCAGCAACTCGGGGGTATCTCAGCCCCAGCATTTT
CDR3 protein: CASNSGVSQPQHF

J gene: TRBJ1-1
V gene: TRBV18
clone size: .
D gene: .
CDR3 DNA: TGTGCCAGCTCACCACGGGGGCCGGAGGAAGCTTTCTTT
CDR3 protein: CASSPRGPEEAFF

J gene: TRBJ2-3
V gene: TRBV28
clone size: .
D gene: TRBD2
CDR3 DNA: TGTGCCAGCAGTTTAGTTTTGCAGGGCCCGCTAGCGGGAGACCCAGATACGCAGTATTTT
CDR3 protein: CASSLVLQGPLAGDPDTQYF

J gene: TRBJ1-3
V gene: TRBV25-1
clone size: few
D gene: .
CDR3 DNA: TGTGCCAGCAGTGGAACGGGGGCTGGAAACACCATATATTTT
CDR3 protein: CASSGTGAGNTIYF

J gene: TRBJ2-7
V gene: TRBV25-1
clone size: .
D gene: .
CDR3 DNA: TGTGCCAGCAGTGGGTCAGGGCTTGGGGAGCAGTACTTC
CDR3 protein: CASSGSGLGEQYF

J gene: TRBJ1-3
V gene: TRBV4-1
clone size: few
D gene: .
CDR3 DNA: TGCGCCAGCAGCTACGATCCTAACTCTGGAAACACCATATATTTT
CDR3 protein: CASSYDPNSGNTIYF

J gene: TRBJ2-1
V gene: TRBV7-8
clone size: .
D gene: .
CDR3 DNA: TGTGCCAGCACCCAAATACCGGGACTCCACAATGAGCAGTTCTTC
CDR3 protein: CASTQIPGLHNEQFF

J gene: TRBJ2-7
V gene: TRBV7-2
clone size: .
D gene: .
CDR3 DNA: TGTGCCAGCAGCCCTCGTAAGGGGTTAAACGACGAGCAGTACTTC
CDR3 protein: CASSPRKGLNDEQYF

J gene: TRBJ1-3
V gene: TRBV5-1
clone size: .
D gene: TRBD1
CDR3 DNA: TGCGCCAGCAGCGCATTACAGGGGCTTAGTGGAAACACCATATATTTT
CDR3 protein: CASSALQGLSGNTIYF

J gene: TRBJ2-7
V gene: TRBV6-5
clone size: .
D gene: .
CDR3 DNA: TGTGCCAGCAGTTACTCCCCAGGAAACTACGAGCAGTACTTC
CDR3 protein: CASSYSPGNYEQYF

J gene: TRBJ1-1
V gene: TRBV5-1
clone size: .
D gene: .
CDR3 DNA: TGCGCCAGCAGAGACGGTGGGGGGGGCACTGAAGCTTTCTTT
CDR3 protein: CASRDGGGGTEAFF

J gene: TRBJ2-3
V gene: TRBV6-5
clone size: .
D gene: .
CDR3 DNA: TGTGCCAGCAGTTTGGGGGCAGGGCGCTCGGGAGATACGCAGTATTTT
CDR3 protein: CASSLGAGRSGDTQYF

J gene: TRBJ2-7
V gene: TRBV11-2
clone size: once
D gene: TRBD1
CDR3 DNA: TGTGCCAGCAGCTTAGACTCGGGGACAGGAGGTTTGTACGAGCAGTACTTC
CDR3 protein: CASSLDSGTGGLYEQYF

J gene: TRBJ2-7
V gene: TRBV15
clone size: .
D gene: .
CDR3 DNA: TGTGCCACCAGCAGAGAGGACAGCAACTACGAGCAGTACTTC
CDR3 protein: CATSREDSNYEQYF

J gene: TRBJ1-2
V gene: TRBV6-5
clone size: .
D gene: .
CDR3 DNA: TGTGCCAGCAGTTACTCGGGGAGGGATAACTATGGCTACACCTTC
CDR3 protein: CASSYSGRDNYGYTF

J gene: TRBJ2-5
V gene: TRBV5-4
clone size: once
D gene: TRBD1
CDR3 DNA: TGTGCCAGCAGCGTGGGCAGGGGGAGCCTCCAAGAGACCCAGTACTTC
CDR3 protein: CASSVGRGSLQETQYF

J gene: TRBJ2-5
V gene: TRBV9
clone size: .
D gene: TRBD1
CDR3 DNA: TGTGCCAGCAGCGTTTCAATTCAGGACAGGGCATACGGAGAGACCCAGTACTTC
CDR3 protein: CASSVSIQDRAYGETQYF

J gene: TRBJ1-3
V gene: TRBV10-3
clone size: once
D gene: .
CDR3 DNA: TGTGCCATCAGTGCAGACATCGTGGGAGCTGGAAACACCATATATTTT
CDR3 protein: CAISADIVGAGNTIYF

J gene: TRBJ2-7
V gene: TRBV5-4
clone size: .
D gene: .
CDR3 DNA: TGTGCCAGCAGCTTGATTTGGGGCGGTTCGTCCTACGAGCAGTACTTC
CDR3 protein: CASSLIWGGSSYEQYF

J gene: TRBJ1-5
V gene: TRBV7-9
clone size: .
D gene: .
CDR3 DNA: TGTGCCAGCAGCTTAGATGGGCAGGGGAGCAATCAGCCCCAGCATTTT
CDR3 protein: CASSLDGQGSNQPQHF

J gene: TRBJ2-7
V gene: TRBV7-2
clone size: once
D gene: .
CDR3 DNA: TGTGCCAGCAGCGCCATACTAGGATCGGCGGGAGAGCAGTACTTC
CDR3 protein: CASSAILGSAGEQYF

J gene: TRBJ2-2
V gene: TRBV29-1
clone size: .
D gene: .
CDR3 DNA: TGCAGCGTTGAAGGCAGGGGCACCGGGGAGCTGTTTTTT
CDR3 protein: CSVEGRGTGELFF

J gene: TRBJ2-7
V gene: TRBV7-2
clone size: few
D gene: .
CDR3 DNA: TGTGCCAGCACCCGACAGAAGTCCTACGAGCAGTACTTC
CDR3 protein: CASTRQKSYEQYF

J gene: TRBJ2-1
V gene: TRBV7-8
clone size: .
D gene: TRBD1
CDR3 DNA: TGTGCCAGCAGCTCCGCCCAGGTTAGGGGGCGGCTTATCAATGAGCAGTTCTTC
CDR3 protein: CASSSAQVRGRLINEQFF

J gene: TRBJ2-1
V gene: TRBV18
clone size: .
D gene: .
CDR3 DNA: TGTGCCAGCTCAACGACTAGGTCGGGCAATGAGCAGTTCTTC
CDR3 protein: CASSTTRSGNEQFF

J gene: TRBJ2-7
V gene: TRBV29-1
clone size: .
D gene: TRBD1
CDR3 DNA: TGCAGCGTTGAGGTTTACAGGGGAGATAAGTACTTC
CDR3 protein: CSVEVYRGDKYF

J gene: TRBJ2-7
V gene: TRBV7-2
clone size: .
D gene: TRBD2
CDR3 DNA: TGTGCCAGCAGCTCGACTAGCGGCTACGAGCAGTACTTC
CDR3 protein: CASSSTSGYEQYF

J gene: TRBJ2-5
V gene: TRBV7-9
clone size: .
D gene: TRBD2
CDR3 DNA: TGTGCCAGCACACTAGCGGGGATCGGAGAGACCCAGTACTTC
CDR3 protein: CASTLAGIGETQYF

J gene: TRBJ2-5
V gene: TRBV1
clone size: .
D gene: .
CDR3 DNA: TGCACCAGCAGCCAAGTGGTCTGGACAGGGGTCCCTGAAACCCAAGAGACCCAGTACTTC
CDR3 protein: CTSSQVVWTGVPETQETQYF

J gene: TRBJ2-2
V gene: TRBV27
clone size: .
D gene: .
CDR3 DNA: TGTGCCAGCAGCAAACCGGGACTGGGGTTCGGGGAGCTGTTTTTT
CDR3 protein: CASSKPGLGFGELFF

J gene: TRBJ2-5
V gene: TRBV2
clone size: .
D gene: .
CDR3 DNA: TGTGCCAGCAGTGGACGGGGCAGGGGTGAGACCCAGTACTTC
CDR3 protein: CASSGRGRGETQYF

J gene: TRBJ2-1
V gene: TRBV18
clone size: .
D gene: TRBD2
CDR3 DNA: TGTGCCAGCTCAGGGAGAAACGGGGGGTCCTACAATGAGCAGTTCTTC
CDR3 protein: CASSGRNGGSYNEQFF

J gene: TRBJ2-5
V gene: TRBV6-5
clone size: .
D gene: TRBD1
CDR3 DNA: TGTGCCAGCAGTCCTCGGACAGGGTTGGAGACCCAGTACTTC
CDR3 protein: CASSPRTGLETQYF

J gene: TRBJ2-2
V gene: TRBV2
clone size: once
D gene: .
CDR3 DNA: TGTGCCAGCAGTGTTATCCAGGGGAACGGGGAGCTGTTTTTT
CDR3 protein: CASSVIQGNGELFF

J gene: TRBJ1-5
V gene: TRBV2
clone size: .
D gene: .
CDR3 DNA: TGTGCCAGCAGTGACGGTCGAGCAAGCAATCAGCCCCAGCATTTT
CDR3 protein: CASSDGRASNQPQHF

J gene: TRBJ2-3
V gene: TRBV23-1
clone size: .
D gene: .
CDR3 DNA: TGCGCCAGCAGTCATTCCCCCCGCAAGGGGATCACAGATACGCAGTATTTT
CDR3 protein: CASSHSPRKGITDTQYF

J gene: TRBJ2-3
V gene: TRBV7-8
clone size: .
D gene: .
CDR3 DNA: TGTGCCAGCAGCTCGGTCCTCGGCACAGATACGCAGTATTTT
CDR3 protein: CASSSVLGTDTQYF

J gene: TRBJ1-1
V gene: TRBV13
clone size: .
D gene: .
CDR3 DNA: TGTGCCAGCAGGGGTCTTGAAGACGGAGGCTTGAACACTGAAGCTTTCTTT
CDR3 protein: CASRGLEDGGLNTEAFF

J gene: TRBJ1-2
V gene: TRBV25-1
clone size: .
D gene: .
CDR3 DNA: TGTGCCAGCAGTGAACTGGGTTGGACATCGGGCTACACCTTC
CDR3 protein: CASSELGWTSGYTF

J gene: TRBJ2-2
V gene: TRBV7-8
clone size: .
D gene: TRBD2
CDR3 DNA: TGTGCCAGCAGCTTAACGCCTAGCGGGGTGAACACCGGGGAGCTGTTTTTT
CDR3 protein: CASSLTPSGVNTGELFF

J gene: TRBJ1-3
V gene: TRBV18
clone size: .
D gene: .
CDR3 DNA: TGTGCCAGCTCACCAAGGGGACTGGACTCCATATATTTT
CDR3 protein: CASSPRGLDSIYF

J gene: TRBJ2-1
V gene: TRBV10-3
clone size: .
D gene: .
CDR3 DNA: TGTGCCATCAGCATCCGGTTCGATGAGCAGTTCTTC
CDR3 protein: CAISIRFDEQFF

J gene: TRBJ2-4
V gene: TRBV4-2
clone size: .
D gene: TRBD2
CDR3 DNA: TGTGCCAGCAGCCTTGGACTAGCGGGGCTAGCCAAAAACATTCAGTACTTC
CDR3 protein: CASSLGLAGLAKNIQYF

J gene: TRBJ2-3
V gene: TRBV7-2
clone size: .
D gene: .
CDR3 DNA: TGTGCCAGCAGCTTACTAGCGCAAACAGATACGCAGTATTTT
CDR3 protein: CASSLLAQTDTQYF

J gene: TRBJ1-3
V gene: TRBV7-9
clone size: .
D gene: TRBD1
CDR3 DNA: TGTGCCAGCAGCTTAGTCAAGGGGACAGCAGGAAACACCATATATTTT
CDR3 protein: CASSLVKGTAGNTIYF

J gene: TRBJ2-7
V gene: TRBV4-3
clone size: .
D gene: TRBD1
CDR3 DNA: TGCGCCAGCAGCCGGTCGACAGGGGATCGATACGAGCAGTACTTC
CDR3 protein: CASSRSTGDRYEQYF